The 13 T cell receptor beta chains in this list originate from one sample, sequenced in a study of cytomegalovirus exposure and HLA in healthy donors. The PCR had 60 Vbeta and 13 Jbeta primers. Using immunoSEQ multiplex PCR, the repertoire was profiled, and TCRdb retains in-frame clones only, with some absent. This table has some 150,000 clones, roughly 80% appearing once. Sequencing used PBMCs. All receptors come from a man aged 35 to 55 in good health and CMV-seropositive.

V is TRBV6-5 and J is TRBJ1-3, with D unclear. V lost 0 bases to trimming and J lost 0 bases, with 9 bases between them. This CDR3 is built from 16 residues. The germline gives CDR1 MNHEY, CDR2 SVGAGI. The chain's CDR3 is CASSYSGDGSGNTIYF. The CDR3 DNA is TGTGCCAGCAGTTACTCAGGAGACGGCTCTGGAAACACCATATATTTT.

The rearrangement uses TRBV16 and TRBJ2-7, with 9 bases matching TRBD1. This CDR3 region has 15 residues. The V and J ends lost 5 bases and 5 bases, in that order; junction bases with no gene match: 10. Germline CDR1 is KGHSY and CDR2 is FQNENV. CDR3 DNA: TGTGCCAGCAGCACGTCCGATACAGGGGGCCACGAGCAGTACTTC. Protein: CASSTSDTGGHEQYF.

The chain couples TRBV19 to TRBJ2-3; D not resolved. CDR3 length equals 14 residues. Between the trimmed V and J ends, which lost 3 bases and 2 bases, there was a span of 9 bases. Germline lookup yields CDR1 LNHDA and CDR2 SQIVND (reference sequence). CDR3 in amino acids: CASSISETTDTQYF. In DNA, the CDR3 is TGTGCCAGTAGTATCAGTGAAACCACAGATACGCAGTATTTT.

This clone has a single count. The rearrangement joins TRBV5-1 to TRBJ2-1; a possible D gene is TRBD1 (6 bases). The CDR3 spans 13 residues. Germline V gene data show CDR1 as SGHRS and CDR2 as YFSETQ. The V end lost 0 bases, the J end lost 7 bases, and 8 bases lay between the germline ends. The CDR3 nucleotides are TGCGCCAGCAGCTTGGGAACAGGGAATGAGCAGTTCTTC. It encodes CASSLGTGNEQFF. Based on the CDR3 plus reference TRBV5-1 and TRBJ2-1, the full variable domain is KAGVTQTPRYLIKTRGQQVTLSCSPISGHRSVSWYQQTPGQGLQFLFEYFSETQRNKGNFPGRFSGRQFSNSRSEMNVSTLELGDSALYLCASSLGTGNEQFFGPGTRLTVL.

The rearrangement joins TRBV25-1 to TRBJ2-6; TRBD1 aligns across 7 bases. There are 18 residues in the CDR3. Losses at the gene ends were 0 bases for V and 0 bases for J; bases not matched to a gene: 5. Germline V gene data show CDR1 as MGHDK and CDR2 as SYGVNS. CDR3 coding DNA: TGTGCCAGCAGTGAATATTTACAGGGGAACTCTGGGGCCAACGTCCTGACTTTC. Its translation: CASSEYLQGNSGANVLTF.

The V gene is TRBV29-1, the J gene TRBJ2-5; 10 positions match TRBD2. With V trimmed by 6 bases and J by 2 bases, 18 bases remained unmatched. CDR1 is SQVTM, CDR2 ANQGSEA, per germline. This CDR3 is built from 18 residues. CDR3 sequence (DNA): TGCAGCGTCCGCATTCAGGGGCCGGGACTAGCGTTACAAGAGACCCAGTACTTC. Translated, it gives CSVRIQGPGLALQETQYF.

This clone was observed a single time. This rearrangement joins TRBV7-3 to TRBJ2-2; 12 bases fit TRBD2. CDR1 SGHTA and CDR2 FQGTGA come from the germline V gene. V was pared by 4 bases and J by 6 bases, with 6 bases of the junction left unmatched. CDR3 length: 16 residues. The CDR3 nucleotides read TGTGCCAGCAGCTCATCTAGCGGGAGGGCCTCCGGGGAGCTGTTTTTT. Protein product: CASSSSSGRASGELFF.

This chain uses TRBV7-9 with TRBJ1-4; D is perhaps TRBD1 (6 bases). The CDR3 is made up of 14 amino acids. V gave up 5 bases and J gave up 8 bases, with 15 bases separating them. Germline loops: CDR1 SEHNR, CDR2 FQNEAQ (reference sequence). DNA of the CDR3: TGTGCCAGCAGCCCGGGAGGGGGAGAGGAAAAACTGTTTTTT. It encodes CASSPGGGEEKLFF.

This clone is a singleton in its sample. V and J are TRBV9 and TRBJ2-5; 8 nucleotides match TRBD1. The CDR3 runs 15 residues. Germline CDR1 reads SGDLS; CDR2 reads YYNGEE. V dropped 3 bases and J dropped 5; count of bases not matched to a gene: 9. CDR3 region: CASSATGAPGETQYF. The CDR3 DNA follows: TGTGCCAGCAGCGCGACAGGGGCCCCAGGGGAGACCCAGTACTTC. Looking up the rest from reference TRBV9 and TRBJ2-5 gives the full variable domain: DSGVTQTPKHLITATGQRVTLRCSPRSGDLSVYWYQQSLDQGLQFLIQYYNGEERAKGNILERFSAQQFPDLHSELNLSSLELGDSALYFCASSATGAPGETQYFGPGTRLLVL.

The V and J genes are TRBV28 and TRBJ1-5; 7 bases match TRBD1. The CDR3 consists of 18 residues. CDR1 is MDHEN, CDR2 SYDVKM, per germline. Trimming removed 3 bases from V and 4 bases from J; junction bases left unmatched: 15. The CDR3 DNA follows: TGTGCCAGCAGTTTTTATTGGGCGACAGGGAGAGGGAATCAGCCCCAGCATTTT. This sequence encodes CASSFYWATGRGNQPQHF.

The chain uses TRBV10-3 and TRBJ1-2; D perhaps matches TRBD1 (6 bases). The CDR3 runs 12 residues. V was pared by 11 bases and J by 8 bases, with 18 bases between. Germline loops: CDR1 ENHRY, CDR2 SYGVKD. The CDR3 loop is CAVRGGEGGYTF. For the CDR3, the DNA is TGTGCCGTAAGAGGGGGGGAAGGAGGCTACACCTTC.

This sequence joins TRBV30 and TRBJ2-2; no clear D. V was cut by 5 bases and J by 7 bases, with 11 bases left in between. The CDR3 runs 12 residues. Germline values: CDR1 GTSNPN, CDR2 SVGIG (reference sequence). CDR3 nucleotide sequence: TGTGCCTGGTCTCAACGGGTCGGGGAGCTGTTTTTT. Its protein product is CAWSQRVGELFF. The whole variable domain, remainder taken from reference TRBV30 and TRBJ2-2, is SQTIHQWPATLVQPVGSPLSLECTVEGTSNPNLYWYRQAAGRGLQLLFYSVGIGQISSEVPQNLSASRPQDRQFILSSKKLLLSDSGFYLCAWSQRVGELFFGEGSRLTVL.

The rearrangement joins TRBV18 to TRBJ1-1; no definite D call. The CDR3 is 15 residues long. V was shortened by 4 bases and J by 0 bases, with 12 bases between the two germline ends. Germline lookup yields CDR1 KGHSH and CDR2 LQKENI. CDR3 bases: TGTGCCAGCTCACGCGACACCGTTCTGAACACTGAAGCTTTCTTT. The encoded protein is CASSRDTVLNTEAFF. Combining the CDR3 with reference TRBV18 and TRBJ1-1 gives the whole variable domain NAGVMQNPRHLVRRRGQEARLRCSPMKGHSHVYWYRQLPEEGLKFMVYLQKENIIDESGMPKERFSAEFPKEGPSILRIQQVVRGDSAAYFCASSRDTVLNTEAFFGQGTRLTVV.